This record concerns one T cell receptor (beta chain) sequence. This specimen comes from a study of blood T cell repertoires in COVID-19. The overall study: The origin of the acute and convalescent COVID-19 samples was the United States, Italy and Spain.

Generated by immunoSEQ multiplex PCR, the TCRdb table keeps only in-frame clones and is missing some. Among 100,000 to 150,000 clones listed, approximately 74% were seen once. The CDR3 runs to 13 residues. V shed 1 base, J shed 8 bases, and the junction held 2 bases outside the gene matches. CDR1 is SSHAT, CDR2 FNYEAQ, per germline (reference sequence). This chain connects TRBV7-7 to TRBJ2-1; 7 bases line up with TRBD1. Sequenced sample: peripheral blood. This receptor was obtained from a man aged 55 to 69 with acute or convalescent COVID-19. CDR3: CASSLEDRDEQFF. In DNA form, the CDR3 reads TGTGCCAGCAGCTTAGAAGACAGGGATGAGCAGTTCTTC.